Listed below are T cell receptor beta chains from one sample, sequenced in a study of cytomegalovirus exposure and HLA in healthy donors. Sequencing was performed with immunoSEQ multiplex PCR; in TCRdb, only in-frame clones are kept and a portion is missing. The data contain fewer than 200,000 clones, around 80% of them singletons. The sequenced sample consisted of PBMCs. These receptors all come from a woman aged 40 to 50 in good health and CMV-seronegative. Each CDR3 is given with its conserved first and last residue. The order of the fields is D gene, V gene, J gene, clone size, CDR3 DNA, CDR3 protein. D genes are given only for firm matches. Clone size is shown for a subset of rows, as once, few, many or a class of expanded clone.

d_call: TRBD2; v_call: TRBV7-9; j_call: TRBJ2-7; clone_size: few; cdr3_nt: TGTGCCAGCAGCTCTAGCGGGGGGGTGGTGTACTTC; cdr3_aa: CASSSSGGVVYF
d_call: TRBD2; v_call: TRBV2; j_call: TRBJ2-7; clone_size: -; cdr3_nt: TGTGCCAGCCGCGGAGGGAGGGAAGCAGTTTACTTC; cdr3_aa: CASRGGREAVYF
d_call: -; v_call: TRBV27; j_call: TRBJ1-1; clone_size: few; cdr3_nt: TGTGCCAGCAGTTTAATGAGAAGTACTGAAGCTTTCTTT; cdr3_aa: CASSLMRSTEAFF
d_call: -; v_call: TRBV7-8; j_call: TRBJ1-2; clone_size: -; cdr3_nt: TGTGCCAGCAGCCCCCGGGGGAGGGAGGTCCGTCAAGGCTACACCTTC; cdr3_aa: CASSPRGREVRQGYTF
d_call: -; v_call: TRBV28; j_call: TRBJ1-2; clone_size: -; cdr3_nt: TGTGCCAGCAGGGGGGACGGAGGGCACTATGGCTACACCTTC; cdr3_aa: CASRGDGGHYGYTF
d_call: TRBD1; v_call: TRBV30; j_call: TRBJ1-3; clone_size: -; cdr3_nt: TGTGCCTGGAGTCCCCCTAGGACAGGCTCTGGAAACACCATATATTTT; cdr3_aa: CAWSPPRTGSGNTIYF
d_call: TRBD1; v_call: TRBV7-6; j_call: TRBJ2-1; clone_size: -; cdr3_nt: TGTGCCAGCAGCCGGGACAGGGGGTGGTACAATGAGCAGTTCTTC; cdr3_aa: CASSRDRGWYNEQFF
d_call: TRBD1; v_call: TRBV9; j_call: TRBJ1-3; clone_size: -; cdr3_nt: TGTGCCAGCAGCGTCCAACCACTGAGGGGGCCTGGAAACACCATATATTTT; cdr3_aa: CASSVQPLRGPGNTIYF
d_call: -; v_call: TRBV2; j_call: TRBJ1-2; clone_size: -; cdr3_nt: TGTGCCAGCAGTGAGCGGGGGCGGTCCTATGGCTACACCTTC; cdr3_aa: CASSERGRSYGYTF
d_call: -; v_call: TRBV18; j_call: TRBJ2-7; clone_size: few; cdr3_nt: TGTGCCAGCTCACCAAGTTGGGGGCAAGTCTACGAGCAGTACTTC; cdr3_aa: CASSPSWGQVYEQYF
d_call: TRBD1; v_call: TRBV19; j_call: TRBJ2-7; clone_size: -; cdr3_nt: TGTGCCAGTAGCTCAGGGGGCCTAGGGAACGAGCAGTACTTC; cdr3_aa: CASSSGGLGNEQYF
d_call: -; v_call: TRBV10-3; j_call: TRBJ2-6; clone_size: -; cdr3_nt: TGTGCCATCAGGGCCCTAGACCCTAACTCTGGGGCCAACGTCCTGACTTTC; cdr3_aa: CAIRALDPNSGANVLTF
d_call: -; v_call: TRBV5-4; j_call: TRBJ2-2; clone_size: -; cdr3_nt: TGTGCCAGCAGCTATAGGCAGGGGAACACCGGGGAGCTGTTTTTT; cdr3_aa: CASSYRQGNTGELFF
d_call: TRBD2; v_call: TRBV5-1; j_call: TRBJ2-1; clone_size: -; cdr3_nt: TGCGCCAGCAGCTTGGGGGGGACTAGCCTCGATGAGCAGTTCTTC; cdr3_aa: CASSLGGTSLDEQFF
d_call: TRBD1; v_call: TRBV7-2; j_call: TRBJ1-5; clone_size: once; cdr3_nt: TGTGCCAGCAGCCCGGACAGGGGACCCAATCAGCCCCAGCATTTT; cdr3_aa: CASSPDRGPNQPQHF
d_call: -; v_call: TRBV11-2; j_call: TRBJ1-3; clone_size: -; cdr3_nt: TGTGCCAGCGGACTAATCAGAGACATAGTCTCTGGAAACACCATATATTTT; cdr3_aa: CASGLIRDIVSGNTIYF
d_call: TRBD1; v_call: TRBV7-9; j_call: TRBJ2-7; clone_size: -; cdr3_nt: TGTGCCAGCAGCCCTCCGGGACAGGGGTTGGGGCAGTACTTC; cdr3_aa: CASSPPGQGLGQYF
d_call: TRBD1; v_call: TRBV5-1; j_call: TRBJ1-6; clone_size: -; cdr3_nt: TGCGCCAGCAGCCCAGGACAGGGGGCGGGATCACCCCTCCACTTT; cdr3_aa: CASSPGQGAGSPLHF
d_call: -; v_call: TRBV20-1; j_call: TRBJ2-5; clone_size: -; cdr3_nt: TGCAGTGCTAGACAGGAGACCCAGTACTTC; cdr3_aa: CSARQETQYF
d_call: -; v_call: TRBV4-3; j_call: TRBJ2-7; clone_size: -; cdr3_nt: TGCGCCAGCAGCCAAGGTGGGCTGGGCGAGCAGTACTTC; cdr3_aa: CASSQGGLGEQYF
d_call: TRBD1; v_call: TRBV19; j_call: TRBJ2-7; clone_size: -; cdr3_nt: TGTGCCAGTAGTGCCAGACAGGGAGTAGGGGCAAGGTCCTACGAGCAGTACTTC; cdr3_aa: CASSARQGVGARSYEQYF
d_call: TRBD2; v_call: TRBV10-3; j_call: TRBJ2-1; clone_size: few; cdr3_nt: TGTGCCATCAGCGATAGCGGGAGCTCCTACAATGAGCAGTTCTTC; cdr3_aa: CAISDSGSSYNEQFF
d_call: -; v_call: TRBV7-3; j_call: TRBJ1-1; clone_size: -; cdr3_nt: TGTGCCAGCAGCACAACAGGGAACACTGAAGCTTTCTTT; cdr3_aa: CASSTTGNTEAFF
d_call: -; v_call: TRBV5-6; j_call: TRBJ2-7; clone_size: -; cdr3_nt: TGTGCCAGCAGCTTGGGGAGGGGGCTCTACGAGCAGTACTTC; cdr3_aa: CASSLGRGLYEQYF
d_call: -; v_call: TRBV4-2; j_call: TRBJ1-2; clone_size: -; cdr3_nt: TGTGCCAGCAGCCAAGATTCAGAGGACTATGGCTACACCTTC; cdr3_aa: CASSQDSEDYGYTF
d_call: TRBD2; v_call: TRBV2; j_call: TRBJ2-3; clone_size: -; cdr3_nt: TGTGCCAGCAGTGAAACAGGGGGCCGGGGACTAGCGGGAGCCCGCAACACAGATACGCAGTATTTT; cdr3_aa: CASSETGGRGLAGARNTDTQYF
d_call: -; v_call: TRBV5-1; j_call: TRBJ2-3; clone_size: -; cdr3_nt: TGCGCCAGCAGCTTGAGTGGTCCACACGAACTAACAGATACGCAGTATTTT; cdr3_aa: CASSLSGPHELTDTQYF
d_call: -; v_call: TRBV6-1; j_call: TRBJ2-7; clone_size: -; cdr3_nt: TGTGCCAGCAGTGTTGACAGACCCTACGAGCAGTACTTC; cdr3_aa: CASSVDRPYEQYF
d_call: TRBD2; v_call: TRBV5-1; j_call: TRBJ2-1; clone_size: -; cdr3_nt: TGCGCCAGCAGCCGAACTAGCGGCTCCTACAATGAGCAGTTCTTC; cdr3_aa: CASSRTSGSYNEQFF
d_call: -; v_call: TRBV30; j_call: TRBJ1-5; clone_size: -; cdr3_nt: TGTGCCTGGAGTCTGGGGCAGGTAGAACAGCCCCAGCATTTT; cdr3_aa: CAWSLGQVEQPQHF
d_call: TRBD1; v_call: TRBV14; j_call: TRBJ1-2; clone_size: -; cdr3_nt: TGTGCCAGCAGCCAAGATCAGGGACAGAAGAACTATGGCTACACCTTC; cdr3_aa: CASSQDQGQKNYGYTF
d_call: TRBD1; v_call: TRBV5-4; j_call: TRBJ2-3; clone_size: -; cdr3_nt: TGTGCCAGCAGCTTAGGGACAGGGACCTCAGATACGCAGTATTTT; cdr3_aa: CASSLGTGTSDTQYF
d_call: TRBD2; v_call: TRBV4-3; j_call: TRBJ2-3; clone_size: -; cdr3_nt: TGCGCCAGCAGCCAAGATCTGGTGGGAGGGCCGACAGATACGCAGTATTTT; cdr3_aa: CASSQDLVGGPTDTQYF
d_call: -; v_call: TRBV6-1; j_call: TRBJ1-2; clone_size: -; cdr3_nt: TGTGCCAGCAGTCCCTCGACAGGCATCTGGGGCTACACCTTC; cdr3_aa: CASSPSTGIWGYTF
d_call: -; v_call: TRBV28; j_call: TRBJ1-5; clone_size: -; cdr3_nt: TGTGCCAGCAGTCCATTAGATCAGCCCCAGCATTTT; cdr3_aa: CASSPLDQPQHF
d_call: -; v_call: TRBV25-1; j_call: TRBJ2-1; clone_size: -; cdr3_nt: TGTGCCAGCGGCCTCCCCGGGGGAAGCAATGAGCAGTTCTTC; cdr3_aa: CASGLPGGSNEQFF
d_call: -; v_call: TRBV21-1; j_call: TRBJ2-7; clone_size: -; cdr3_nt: TGTGCCAGCAGCAAAATAAATCAGGGTAGTTCCTACGAGCAGTACTTC; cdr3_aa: CASSKINQGSSYEQYF
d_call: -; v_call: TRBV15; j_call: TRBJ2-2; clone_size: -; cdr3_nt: TGTGCCACCCAGGGAGGAAACACCGGGGAGCTGTTTTTT; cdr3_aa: CATQGGNTGELFF
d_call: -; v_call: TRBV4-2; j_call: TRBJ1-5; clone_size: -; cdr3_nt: TGTGCCAGCAGCCAAGACCCAGGGGGCAATCAGCCCCAGCATTTT; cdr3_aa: CASSQDPGGNQPQHF
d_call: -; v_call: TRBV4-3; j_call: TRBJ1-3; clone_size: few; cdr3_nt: TGCGCCAGCAGCCAAGATCGGTCCTCTGGAAACACCATATATTTT; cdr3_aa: CASSQDRSSGNTIYF
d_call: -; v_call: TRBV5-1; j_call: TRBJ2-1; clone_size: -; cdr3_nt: TGCGCCAGCAGCTCGCCAATTCTAAGCTCCTACAATGAGCAGTTCTTC; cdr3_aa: CASSSPILSSYNEQFF
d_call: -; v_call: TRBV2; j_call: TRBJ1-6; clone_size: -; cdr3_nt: TGTGCCAGCAGGGGGAGAGAGAATTCACCCCTCCACTTT; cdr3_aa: CASRGRENSPLHF
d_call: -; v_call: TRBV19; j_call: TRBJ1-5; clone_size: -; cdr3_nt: TGTGCCAGTAGTTCAGGGCTAAGAAGCAATCAGCCCCAGCATTTT; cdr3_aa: CASSSGLRSNQPQHF
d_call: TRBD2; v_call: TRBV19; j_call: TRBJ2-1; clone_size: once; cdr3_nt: TGTGCCAGTAGTACCGCAGCGGGACTCCTACTGCCTGAGCAGTTCTTC; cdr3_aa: CASSTAAGLLLPEQFF
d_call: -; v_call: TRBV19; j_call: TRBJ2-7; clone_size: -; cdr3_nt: TGTGCCAGTAGTATGGGGGCGTCCTACGAGCAGTACTTC; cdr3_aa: CASSMGASYEQYF
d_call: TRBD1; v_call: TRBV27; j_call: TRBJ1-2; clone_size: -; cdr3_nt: TGTGCCAGCAGTTTAGTAGGCAGGGGGAATGGCTACACCTTC; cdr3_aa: CASSLVGRGNGYTF
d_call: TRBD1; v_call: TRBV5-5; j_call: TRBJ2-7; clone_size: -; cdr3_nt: TGTGCCAGCAGTACTCAGGGGGCCCCGACCGAGCAGTACTTC; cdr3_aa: CASSTQGAPTEQYF
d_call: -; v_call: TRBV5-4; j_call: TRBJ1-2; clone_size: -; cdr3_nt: TGTGCCAGCAGCGACAGCGGGAAGAACTATGGCTACACCTTC; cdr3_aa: CASSDSGKNYGYTF
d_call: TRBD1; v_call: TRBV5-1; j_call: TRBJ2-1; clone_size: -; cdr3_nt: TGCGCCAGCAGCTGGCGACAGGGAAACAATGAGCAGTTCTTC; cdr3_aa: CASSWRQGNNEQFF
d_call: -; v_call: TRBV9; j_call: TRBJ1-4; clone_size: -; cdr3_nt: TGTGCCAGCAGCGTAGAGGGGAGGGCTGAAAAACTGTTTTTT; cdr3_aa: CASSVEGRAEKLFF
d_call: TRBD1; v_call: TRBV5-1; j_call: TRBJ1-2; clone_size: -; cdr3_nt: TGCGCCAGCAGCTCGGGGACAGGTGTTTTGAACTATGGCTACACCTTC; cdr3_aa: CASSSGTGVLNYGYTF
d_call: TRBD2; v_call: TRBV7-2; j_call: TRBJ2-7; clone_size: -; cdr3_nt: TGTGCCAGCAGCTTAGAGGGACTAGCGGACGACGAGCAGTACTTC; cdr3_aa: CASSLEGLADDEQYF
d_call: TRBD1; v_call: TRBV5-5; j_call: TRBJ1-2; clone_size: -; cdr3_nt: TGTGCCAGCAGCACAAGACAGGGGGAATACTATGGCTACACCTTC; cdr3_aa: CASSTRQGEYYGYTF
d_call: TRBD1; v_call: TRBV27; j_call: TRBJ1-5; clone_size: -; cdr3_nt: TGTGCCAGCACGAGGACAGGGGCGAGAAGCAATCAGCCCCAGCATTTT; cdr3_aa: CASTRTGARSNQPQHF
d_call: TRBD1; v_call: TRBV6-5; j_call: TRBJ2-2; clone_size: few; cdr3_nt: TGTGCCAGCAGTACGGGGACAGGAAACACCGGGGAGCTGTTTTTT; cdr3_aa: CASSTGTGNTGELFF
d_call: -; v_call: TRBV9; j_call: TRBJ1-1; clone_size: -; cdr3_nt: TGTGCCAGCAGCCCGCGTGGGAACACTGAAGCTTTCTTT; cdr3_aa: CASSPRGNTEAFF
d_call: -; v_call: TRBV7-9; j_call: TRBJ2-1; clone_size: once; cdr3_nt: TGTGCCAGCAGCTTAGCCCATGGCGGATACAATGAGCAGTTCTTC; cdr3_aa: CASSLAHGGYNEQFF
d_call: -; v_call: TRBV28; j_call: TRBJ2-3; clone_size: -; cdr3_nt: TGTGCCACCCGACTAGAAAGCACAGATACGCAGTATTTT; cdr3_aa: CATRLESTDTQYF